These 14 T cell receptor beta chains were sequenced from one sample in a study of T cell clonality in common variable immunodeficiency (dated by TCRdb to between 2014 and 2017). The method was the immunoSEQ multiplex PCR assay. Sourced from immuneACCESS, this table was stored by TCRdb with only in-frame sequences that have V and J called. A share of the clones is absent; for the studies checked, an unresolved V gene accounts for under half, and the remainder has no known explanation. The data for this sample show 40,000 to 45,000 clones, each detected more than once. The ten largest make up about 0.7% of the sample. Sequencing input: peripheral blood mononuclear cells. The receptor set was obtained from a person between 18 and 70 years old in good health.

At least ten counts were recorded for this clone. The observed sequence ends 3 residues before the CDR3 terminus, with the missing tail filled in from the germline J gene. The chain links TRBV7-2 to TRBJ2-7, with D tentatively TRBD2 (5 bases). Deletions cut 1 base from V and 2 bases from J, with 12 bases between. CDR3 size: 15 residues. Germline CDR1 reads SGHTA; CDR2 reads FQGNSA. CDR3 bases read: TGTGCCAGCAGCTTAGGTCGCGGGCACCCCTACGAG. This sequence encodes CASSLGRGHPYE. The entire CDR3 sequence reads CASSLGRGHPYEQYF.

This clone was seen at least ten times. Sequencing ends 3 residues short of the CDR3 end; the germline J gene provides the rest. The chain couples TRBV6-2 or TRBV6-3 to TRBJ1-1; TRBD1 agrees at 7 bases. Germline loops: CDR1 MNHEY, CDR2 SVGEGT. Losses at the gene ends were 10 bases for V and 4 bases for J; bases not matched to a gene: 6. This CDR3 region has 12 residues. The chain's CDR3 is CATRQGFTEAFF. The CDR3 bases that were read are TGTGCCACAAGACAGGGTTTCACTGAA.

This clone was picked up many times. The CDR3 end is not reached by the read, which stops 3 residues before it; the germline J gene fills it in. The V and J genes are TRBV6-2 or TRBV6-3 and TRBJ2-7; D possibly corresponds to TRBD1 (5 bases). The CDR3 runs 17 residues. V lost 6 bases to trimming and J lost 0 bases, with 21 bases between them. Germline CDR1 is MNHEY and CDR2 is SVGEGT. The CDR3 spells CASSNRSPDISSYEQYF. CDR3 DNA (partial): TGTGCCAGCAGCAACCGAAGCCCGGACATTTCCTCCTACGAG.

There are many counts of this clone. The read terminates 3 residues ahead of where the CDR3 ends, so the germline J gene completes it. The V gene is TRBV27, the J gene TRBJ2-7; TRBD1 agrees at 7 bases. V lost 6 bases and J lost 3; bases outside the gene matches: 8. The CDR3 loop spans 14 amino acids. CDR1 and CDR2 from the germline V gene are MNHEY and SMNVEV (reference sequence). CDR3: CASRPGQTSYEQYF. The CDR3 bases that were read are TGTGCCAGCAGGCCGGGACAGACAAGCTACGAG.

This clone was recorded many times. The read comes to an end 3 residues before the CDR3 does, leaving the germline J gene to fill in the end. J is TRBJ2-7 and V is TRBV30; 11 nucleotides line up with TRBD1. The trim removed 5 bases at V and 2 bases at J, leaving 2 bases unmatched. The germline V gene encodes CDR1 GTSNPN and CDR2 SVGIG (reference sequence). The CDR3 covers 13 residues. The CDR3 bases that were read are TGTGCCTGGGGGACAGGGGGTGCCTACGAG. Protein product: CAWGTGGAYE. The whole CDR3 is CAWGTGGAYEQYF.

In its sample, this clone was seen a few times. Mismatch with germline at one junction end may stem from a read error. Read sequence stops 3 residues before the CDR3 end, and the germline J gene provides the missing end. V usage is TRBV7-2 and J usage is TRBJ1-1; 8 bases agree with TRBD1. The germline V gene encodes CDR1 SGHTA and CDR2 FQGNSA. This CDR3 comprises 12 residues. The CDR3 DNA, read in part, is TGTGCTAGCAGGACAGGGTTCACTGAA. Protein product: CASRTGFTE. The full-length CDR3 reads as CASRTGFTEAFF.

This clone was seen ten or more times. The CDR3 end falls 3 residues outside the read, so it is completed with the germline J gene. The chain carries TRBV7-9 and TRBJ1-6, with 7 nucleotides matching TRBD1. CDR3 length: 12 residues. V was clipped by 5 bases and J by 12 bases; unmatched bases: 4. Germline V gene data show CDR1 as SEHNR and CDR2 as FQNEAQ (reference sequence). The CDR3 DNA, read in part, is TGTGCCAGCAGCGAACGGGACAGACCC. This sequence encodes CASSERDRP. In full, the CDR3 reads CASSERDRPLHF.

This clone was observed at least ten times. The CDR3 goes on 3 residues after the read ends, and that part is filled in from the germline J gene. The V and J genes are TRBV7-3 and TRBJ1-1, with 7 bases fitting TRBD1. The CDR3 runs to 15 residues. Germline values: CDR1 SGHTA, CDR2 FQGTGA. Losses at the gene ends were 4 bases for V and 2 bases for J; bases not matched to a gene: 7. The CDR3 region is CASSSRGGGNTEAFF. The part of the CDR3 DNA that was read is TGTGCCAGCAGCTCCCGAGGGGGCGGAAACACTGAA.

This clone appeared a few times. The read gets to within 3 residues of the CDR3 end, and the germline J gene fills in the rest. The chain uses TRBV6-2 or TRBV6-3 and TRBJ1-2; D call uncertain. The CDR3 length is 16 residues. CDR1 and CDR2 (germline): MNHEY, SVGEGT. CDR3 in amino acids: CASSYSSGRAVNDYTF. Incomplete CDR3 DNA: TGTGCCAGCAGTTACTCTAGCGGGAGGGCCGTTAATGAC.

This clone was counted ten times or more. The part of the CDR3 DNA that was read is TGCAGTGCTAGAGACCAAGGAGGGTATAGCAATCAGCCC. This encodes CSARDQGGYSNQP. The CDR3 in its entirety is CSARDQGGYSNQPQHF. The J gene is TRBJ1-5, the V gene TRBV20-1, with D unresolved. The read halts 3 residues ahead of the CDR3 end, with the missing end drawn from the germline J gene. The germline V gene has CDR1 DFQATT and CDR2 SNEGSKA (reference sequence). This CDR3 region has 16 residues. The germline V and J ends were trimmed by 0 bases and 0 bases, with 12 bases remaining between them.

This clone was observed at least ten times. The CDR3 goes on 3 residues after the read ends, and that part is filled in from the germline J gene. This chain joins TRBV10-3 and TRBJ1-5; D ambiguous. With 0 bases removed from V and 7 bases from J, the gap between germline ends came to 13 bases. CDR3 length equals 15 residues. Germline-derived CDR1 and CDR2 are ENHRY and SYGVKD. CDR3 bases read: TGTGCCATCAGTGAGTCGGAGGCGGCGGGGCAGCCC. Translated: CAISESEAAGQP. The whole CDR3 sequence is CAISESEAAGQPQHF.

CDR3 sequence reads: CAWRPAGSGNYNEQFF. CDR3 DNA, as far as it was read: TGTGCCTGGAGGCCGGCTGGTAGCGGGAACTACAATGAG. The chain employs TRBV30 and TRBJ2-1; 8 bases are shared with TRBD2. With the read ending 3 residues before the CDR3 end, the germline J gene is used to fill in that end. Germline CDR1 and CDR2: GTSNPN and SVGIG (reference sequence). The V segment lost 3 bases and the J segment 3 bases; nucleotides outside the gene matches: 10. This CDR3 has 16 amino acids.

This clone occurred many times. The read terminates 3 residues before the CDR3 end, so the remaining end is supplied by the germline J gene. V is TRBV2 and J is TRBJ1-1, with TRBD1 as a possible D gene (6 bases). With 1 base removed from V and 3 bases from J, the gap between germline ends came to 12 bases. The CDR3 spans 15 residues. From germline, CDR1 is SNHLY and CDR2 FYNNEI. The sequenced CDR3 bases are TGTGCCAGCAGTGAAGACAGGGTTGGGGACACTGAA. It yields the protein CASSEDRVGDTE. The entire CDR3 sequence reads CASSEDRVGDTEAFF. The complete variable domain, with remaining parts taken from reference TRBV2 and TRBJ1-1, reads EPEVTQTPSHQVTQMGQEVILRCVPISNHLYFYWYRQILGQKVEFLVSFYNNEISEKSEIFDDQFSVERPDGSNFTLKIRSTKLEDSAMYFCASSEDRVGDTEAFFGQGTRLTVV.

In this sample, this clone turned up many times. The read terminates 3 residues before the CDR3 end, so the remaining end is supplied by the germline J gene. V usage is TRBV19 and J usage is TRBJ2-7, with D possibly matching TRBD2 (6 bases). Germline V gene sequence: CDR1 LNHDA, CDR2 SQIVND (reference sequence). V shed 6 bases and J shed 2 bases, with 23 bases lying between them. There are 17 residues in the CDR3. The DNA read from the CDR3 is TGTGCCAGTAGATGGGACGGGGAACCTACTAGCCCCTACGAG. This sequence encodes CASRWDGEPTSPYE. The full CDR3 sequence reads CASRWDGEPTSPYEQYF. Based on the CDR3 plus reference TRBV19 and TRBJ2-7, the full variable domain is DGGITQSPKYLFRKEGQNVTLSCEQNLNHDAMYWYRQDPGQGLRLIYYSQIVNDFQKGDIAEGYSVSREKKESFPLTVTSAQKNPTAFYLCASRWDGEPTSPYEQYFGPGTRLTVT.